Described below is a single TCR beta chain sequence and its context. Germline V lookup: CDR1 SGHAT, CDR2 FQNNGV. V was pared by 1 base and J by 10 bases, with 7 bases of the junction left unmatched. This CDR3 comprises 15 residues. This sample was taken from a study of cytomegalovirus exposure and HLA in healthy donors. A multiplex PCR was run with 60 Vbeta primers and 13 Jbeta primers. Data came from immunoSEQ multiplex PCR; TCRdb stores just in-frame clones and leaves some out. The table shows 100,000 to 150,000 clones, with roughly 76% occurring only once. The specimen sequenced was PBMCs. The chain carries TRBV11-2 and TRBJ2-1, with 10 nucleotides matching TRBD2. The TCR sequence derives from a woman in her fifties or sixties in good health and CMV-seronegative. In DNA, the CDR3 is TGTGCCAGCAGCTTAGGGTCTAGCGGGAGAAACGAGCAGTTCTTC. It is translated as CASSLGSSGRNEQFF.